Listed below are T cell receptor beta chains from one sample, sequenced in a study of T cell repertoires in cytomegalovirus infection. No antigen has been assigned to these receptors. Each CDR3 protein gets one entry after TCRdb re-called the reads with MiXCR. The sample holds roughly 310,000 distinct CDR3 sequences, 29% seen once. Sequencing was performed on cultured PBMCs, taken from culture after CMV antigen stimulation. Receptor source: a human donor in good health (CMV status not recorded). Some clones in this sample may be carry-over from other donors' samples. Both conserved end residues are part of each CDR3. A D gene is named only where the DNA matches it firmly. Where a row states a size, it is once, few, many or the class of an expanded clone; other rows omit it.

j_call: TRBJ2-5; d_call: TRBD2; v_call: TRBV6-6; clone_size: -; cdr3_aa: CASSYFLGLAGAQETQYF; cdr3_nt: TGTGCCAGCAGTTACTTTCTCGGCCTAGCGGGTGCCCAAGAGACCCAGTACTTC
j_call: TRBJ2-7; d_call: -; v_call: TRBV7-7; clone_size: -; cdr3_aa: CASSPLPRGKVFEQYF; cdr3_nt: TGTGCTAGCAGCCCTCTTCCTCGCGGGAAGGTGTTCGAGCAGTACTTC
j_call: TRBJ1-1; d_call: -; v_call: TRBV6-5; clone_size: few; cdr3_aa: CASSYSRGTGEAFF; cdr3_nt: TGTGCCAGCAGTTACTCGCGGGGGACTGGTGAAGCTTTCTTT
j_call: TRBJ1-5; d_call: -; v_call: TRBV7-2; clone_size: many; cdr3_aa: CASSVGLIPGQPQHF; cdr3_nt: TGTGCCAGCAGCGTGGGACTAATCCCGGGACAGCCCCAGCATTTT
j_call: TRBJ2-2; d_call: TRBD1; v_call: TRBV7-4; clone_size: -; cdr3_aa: CASSTDRPSTGELFF; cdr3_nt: TGTGCCAGCAGCACGGACAGGCCCAGCACCGGGGAGCTGTTTTTT
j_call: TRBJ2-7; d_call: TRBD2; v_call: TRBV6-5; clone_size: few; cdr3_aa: CASRGGRAGSYEQYF; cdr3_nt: TGTGCCAGCAGAGGAGGGAGGGCCGGGTCCTACGAGCAGTACTTC
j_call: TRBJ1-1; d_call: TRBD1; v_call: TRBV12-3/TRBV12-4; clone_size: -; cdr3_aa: CASSPPGQGNNEAFF; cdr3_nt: TGTGCCAGCAGTCCACCCGGACAGGGGAACAATGAAGCTTTCTTT
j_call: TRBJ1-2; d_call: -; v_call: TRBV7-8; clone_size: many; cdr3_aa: CASSPDGNYGYTF; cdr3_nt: TGTGCCAGCAGCCCGGACGGTAACTATGGCTACACCTTC
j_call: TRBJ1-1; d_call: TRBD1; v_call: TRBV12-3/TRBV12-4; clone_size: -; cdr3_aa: CASSPTGGRAFF; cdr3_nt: TGTGCCAGCAGTCCTACAGGGGGTAGAGCTTTCTTT
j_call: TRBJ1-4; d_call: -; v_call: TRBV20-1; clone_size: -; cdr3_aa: CSAASGPGGTNEKLFF; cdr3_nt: TGCAGTGCTGCCTCCGGACCCGGAGGTACTAATGAAAAACTGTTTTTT
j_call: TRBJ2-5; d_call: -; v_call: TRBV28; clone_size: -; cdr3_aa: CASSLSVTGAPETQYF; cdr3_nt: TGTGCCAGCAGTTTATCCGTCACCGGGGCGCCGGAGACCCAGTACTTC
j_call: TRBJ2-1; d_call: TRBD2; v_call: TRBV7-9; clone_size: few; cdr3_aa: CASSATSGALREQFF; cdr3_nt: TGTGCCAGCAGCGCTACTAGCGGGGCCCTCAGGGAGCAGTTCTTC
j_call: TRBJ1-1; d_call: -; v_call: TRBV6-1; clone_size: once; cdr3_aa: CASTIGTHTEAFF; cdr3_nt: TGTGCCAGCACCATAGGGACCCACACTGAAGCTTTCTTT
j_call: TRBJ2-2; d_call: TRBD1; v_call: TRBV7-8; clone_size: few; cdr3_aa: CASSWDSGELFF; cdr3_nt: TGTGCCAGCAGCTGGGACAGCGGGGAGCTGTTTTTT
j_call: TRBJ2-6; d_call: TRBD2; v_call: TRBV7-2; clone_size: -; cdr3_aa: CASSSLAGGPSGANVLTF; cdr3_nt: TGTGCCAGCAGCTCTCTAGCGGGGGGGCCCTCTGGGGCCAACGTCCTGACTTTC
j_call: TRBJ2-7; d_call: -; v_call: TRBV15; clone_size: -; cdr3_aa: CATSRDLGLTYEQYF; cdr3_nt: TGTGCCACCAGCAGAGACTTAGGTTTGACCTACGAGCAGTACTTC
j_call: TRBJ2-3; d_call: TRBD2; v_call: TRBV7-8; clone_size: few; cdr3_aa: CASSPTSGSNTQYF; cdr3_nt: TGTGCCAGCAGCCCGACTAGCGGGTCTAATACGCAGTATTTT
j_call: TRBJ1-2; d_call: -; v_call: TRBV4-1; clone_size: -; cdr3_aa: CASSQELPGGYGYTF; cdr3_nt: TGCGCCAGCAGCCAAGAATTGCCTGGTGGCTATGGCTACACCTTC
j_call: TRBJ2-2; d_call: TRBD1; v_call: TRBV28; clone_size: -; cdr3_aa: CASSPGQKNTGELFF; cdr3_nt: TGTGCCAGCAGCCCGGGACAGAAGAACACCGGGGAGCTGTTTTTT
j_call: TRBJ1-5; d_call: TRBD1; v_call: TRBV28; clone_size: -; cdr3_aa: CASSLPGQGDQPQHF; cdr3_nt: TGTGCCAGCAGTTTACCGGGACAGGGCGATCAGCCCCAGCATTTT
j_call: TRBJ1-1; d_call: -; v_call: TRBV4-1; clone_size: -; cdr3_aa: CASSQLNTEAFF; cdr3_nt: TGCGCCAGCAGCCAATTGAACACTGAAGCTTTCTTT
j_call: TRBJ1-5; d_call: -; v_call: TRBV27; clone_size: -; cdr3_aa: CASNERGGRNQPQHF; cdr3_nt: TGTGCCAGCAACGAACGGGGGGGCCGCAATCAGCCCCAGCATTTT
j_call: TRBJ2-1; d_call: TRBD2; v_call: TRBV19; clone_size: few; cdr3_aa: CASRGRGLAGASSGYNEQFF; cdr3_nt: TGTGCCAGTAGGGGACGGGGACTAGCGGGAGCTTCTTCGGGTTACAATGAGCAGTTCTTC
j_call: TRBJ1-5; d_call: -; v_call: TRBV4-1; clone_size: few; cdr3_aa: CASSQRDSNQPQHF; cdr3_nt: TGCGCCAGCAGCCAGAGAGATAGCAATCAGCCCCAGCATTTT
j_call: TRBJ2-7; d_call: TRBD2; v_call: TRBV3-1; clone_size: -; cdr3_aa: CASSQGLAGVGHEQYF; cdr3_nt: TGTGCCAGCAGCCAGGGACTAGCGGGAGTAGGCCACGAGCAGTACTTC
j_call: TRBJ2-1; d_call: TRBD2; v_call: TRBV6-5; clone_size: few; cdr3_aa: CASRPAGENEQFF; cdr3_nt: TGTGCCAGCAGGCCAGCGGGGGAAAATGAGCAGTTCTTC
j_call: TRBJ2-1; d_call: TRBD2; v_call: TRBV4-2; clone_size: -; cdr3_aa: CASSPFGSPSGRYEQFF; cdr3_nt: TGTGCCAGCAGCCCCTTCGGTTCGCCGAGCGGGAGGTATGAGCAGTTCTTC
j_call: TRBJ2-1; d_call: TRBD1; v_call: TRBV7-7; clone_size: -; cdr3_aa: CALDRVKGNEQFF; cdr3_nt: TGTGCTTTGGACAGGGTAAAAGGCAATGAGCAGTTCTTC
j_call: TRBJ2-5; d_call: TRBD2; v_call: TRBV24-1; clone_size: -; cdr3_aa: CATSDWDGLAGQETQYF; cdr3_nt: TGTGCCACCAGTGATTGGGACGGGCTAGCGGGACAAGAGACCCAGTACTTC